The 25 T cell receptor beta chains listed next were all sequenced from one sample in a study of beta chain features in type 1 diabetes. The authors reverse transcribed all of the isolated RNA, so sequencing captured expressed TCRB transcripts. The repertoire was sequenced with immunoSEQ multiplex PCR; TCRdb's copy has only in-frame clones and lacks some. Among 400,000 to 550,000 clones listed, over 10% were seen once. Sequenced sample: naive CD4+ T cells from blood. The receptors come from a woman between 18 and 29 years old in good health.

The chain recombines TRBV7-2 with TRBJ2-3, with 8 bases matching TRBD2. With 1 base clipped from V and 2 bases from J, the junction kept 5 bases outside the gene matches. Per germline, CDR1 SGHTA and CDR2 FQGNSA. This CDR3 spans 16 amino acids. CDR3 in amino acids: CASSLGSGMDTDTQYF. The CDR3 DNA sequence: TGTGCCAGCAGCTTAGGTAGCGGGATGGACACAGATACGCAGTATTTT.

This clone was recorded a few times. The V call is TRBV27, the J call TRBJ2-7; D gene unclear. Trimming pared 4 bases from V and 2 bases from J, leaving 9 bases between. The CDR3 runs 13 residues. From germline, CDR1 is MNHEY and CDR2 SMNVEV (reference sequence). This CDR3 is CASSSKPTYEQYV. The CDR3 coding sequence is TGTGCCAGCAGTTCCAAGCCCACCTACGAGCAGTACGTC.

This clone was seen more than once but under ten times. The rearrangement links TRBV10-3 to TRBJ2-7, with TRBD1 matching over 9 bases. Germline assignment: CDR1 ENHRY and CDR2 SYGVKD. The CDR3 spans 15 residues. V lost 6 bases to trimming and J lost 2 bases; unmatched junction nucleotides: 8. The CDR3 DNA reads TGTGCCATCAGGATGGCGGACAGGGGCCCCTACGAGCAGTACTTC. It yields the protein CAIRMADRGPYEQYF.

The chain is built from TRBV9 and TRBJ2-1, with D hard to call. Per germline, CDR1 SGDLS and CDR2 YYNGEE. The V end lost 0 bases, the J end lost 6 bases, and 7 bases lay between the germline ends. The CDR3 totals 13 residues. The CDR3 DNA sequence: TGTGCCAGCAGCGTAGACGGGCCCAATGAGCAGTTCTTC. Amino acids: CASSVDGPNEQFF.

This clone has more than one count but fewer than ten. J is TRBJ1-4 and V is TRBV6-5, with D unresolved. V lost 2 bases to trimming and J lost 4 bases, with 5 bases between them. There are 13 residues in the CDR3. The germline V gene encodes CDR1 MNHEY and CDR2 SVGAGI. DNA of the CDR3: TGTGCCAGCAGTTACCGGAATAATGAAAAACTGTTTTTT. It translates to CASSYRNNEKLFF.

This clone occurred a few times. This CDR3 is CASSPHPRDGPAPEQYV. CDR3 DNA: TGCGCCAGCAGTCCACACCCCCGGGATGGCCCAGCGCCCGAGCAGTACGTC. The chain combines TRBV23-1 with TRBJ2-7; D is possibly TRBD2 (5 bases). TRBV23-1 is recorded as an ORF, its role being uncertain. Between the trimmed V and J ends, which lost 4 bases and 6 bases, there was a span of 25 bases. CDR3 length: 17 amino acids.

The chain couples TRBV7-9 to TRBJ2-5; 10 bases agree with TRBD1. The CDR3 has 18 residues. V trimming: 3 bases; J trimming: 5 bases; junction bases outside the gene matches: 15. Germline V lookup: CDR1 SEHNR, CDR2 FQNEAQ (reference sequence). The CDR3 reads CASSFPLRQGAIRETQYF. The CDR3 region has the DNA TGTGCCAGCAGCTTCCCCCTTAGACAGGGGGCTATCCGGGAGACCCAGTACTTC. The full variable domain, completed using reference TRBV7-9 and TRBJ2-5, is DTGVSQNPRHKITKRGQNVTFRCDPISEHNRLYWYRQTLGQGPEFLTYFQNEAQLEKSRLLSDRFSAERPKGSFSTLEIQRTEQGDSAMYLCASSFPLRQGAIRETQYFGPGTRLLVL.

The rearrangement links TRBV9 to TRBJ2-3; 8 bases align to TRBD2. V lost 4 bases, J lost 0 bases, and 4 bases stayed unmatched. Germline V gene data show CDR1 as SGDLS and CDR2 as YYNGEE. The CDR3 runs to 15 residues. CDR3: CASSPIAGSTDTQYF. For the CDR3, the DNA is TGTGCCAGCAGCCCCATAGCGGGGAGCACAGATACGCAGTATTTT.

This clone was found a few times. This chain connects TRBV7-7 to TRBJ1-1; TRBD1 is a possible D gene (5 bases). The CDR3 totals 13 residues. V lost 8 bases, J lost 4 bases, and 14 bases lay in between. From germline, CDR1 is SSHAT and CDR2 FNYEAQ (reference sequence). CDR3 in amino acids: CASGAGIGTEAFF. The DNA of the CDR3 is TGTGCCAGCGGGGCAGGGATAGGCACTGAAGCTTTCTTT.

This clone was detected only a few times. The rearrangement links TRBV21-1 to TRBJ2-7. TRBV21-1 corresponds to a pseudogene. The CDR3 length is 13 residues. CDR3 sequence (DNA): TGTGCCAGCACACCCGGGCCACTTACGAGGCAGTACTTC. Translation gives CASTPGPLTRQYF.

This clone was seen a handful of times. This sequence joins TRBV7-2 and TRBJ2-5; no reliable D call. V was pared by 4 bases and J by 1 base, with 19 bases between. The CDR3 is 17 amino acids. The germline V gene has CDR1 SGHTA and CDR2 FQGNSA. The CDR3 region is CASSSSVYNTLQETQYF. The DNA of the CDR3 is TGTGCCAGCAGCTCCTCAGTGTATAACACTCTCCAAGAGACCCAGTACTTC.

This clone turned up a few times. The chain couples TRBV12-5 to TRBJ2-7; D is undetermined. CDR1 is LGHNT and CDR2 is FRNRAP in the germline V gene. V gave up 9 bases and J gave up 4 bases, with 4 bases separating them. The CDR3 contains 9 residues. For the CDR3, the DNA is TGTGCTAGAAAATACGAGCAGTACGTC. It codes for CARKYEQYV.

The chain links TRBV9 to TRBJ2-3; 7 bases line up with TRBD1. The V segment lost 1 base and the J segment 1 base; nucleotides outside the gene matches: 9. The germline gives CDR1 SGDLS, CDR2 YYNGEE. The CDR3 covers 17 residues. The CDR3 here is CASSVLGQIAGTDTQYF. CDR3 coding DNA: TGTGCCAGCAGCGTATTGGGACAGATAGCTGGCACAGATACGCAGTATTTT. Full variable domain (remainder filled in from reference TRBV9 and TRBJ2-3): DSGVTQTPKHLITATGQRVTLRCSPRSGDLSVYWYQQSLDQGLQFLIQYYNGEERAKGNILERFSAQQFPDLHSELNLSSLELGDSALYFCASSVLGQIAGTDTQYFGPGTRLTVL.

CDR3 sequence: CASSSGRQSLHF. DNA of the CDR3: TGTGCCAGCAGCTCCGGACGACAGTCCCTCCACTTT. The J gene is TRBJ1-6, the V gene TRBV9; D may be TRBD1 (5 bases). Trimming pared 4 bases from V and 14 bases from J, leaving 13 bases between. CDR1 and CDR2 from the germline V gene are SGDLS and YYNGEE. The CDR3 runs 12 residues.

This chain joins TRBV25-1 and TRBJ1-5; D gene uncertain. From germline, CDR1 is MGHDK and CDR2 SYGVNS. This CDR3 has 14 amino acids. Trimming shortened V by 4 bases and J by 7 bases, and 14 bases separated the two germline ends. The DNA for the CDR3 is TGTGCCAGCAGTGTCGGTGGGGTTCCCCAGCCCCAGCATTTT. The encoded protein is CASSVGGVPQPQHF.

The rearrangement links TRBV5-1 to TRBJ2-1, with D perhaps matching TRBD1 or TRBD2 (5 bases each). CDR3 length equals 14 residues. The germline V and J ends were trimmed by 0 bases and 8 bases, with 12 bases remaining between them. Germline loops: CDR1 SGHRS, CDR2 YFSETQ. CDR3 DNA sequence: TGCGCCAGCAGCTTGGACGGGGCAAGGCATGAGCAGTTCTTC. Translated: CASSLDGARHEQFF.

The CDR3 sequence is CASRAGGEDTQYF. Here the CDR3 DNA reads TGTGCCAGCAGAGCGGGAGGGGAGGATACGCAGTATTTT. The chain employs TRBV6-5 and TRBJ2-3; TRBD2 matches 10 bases. The CDR3 is made up of 13 amino acids. Germline values: CDR1 MNHEY, CDR2 SVGAGI. Trimming cost V 6 bases and J 6 bases; bases outside gene matches: 3.

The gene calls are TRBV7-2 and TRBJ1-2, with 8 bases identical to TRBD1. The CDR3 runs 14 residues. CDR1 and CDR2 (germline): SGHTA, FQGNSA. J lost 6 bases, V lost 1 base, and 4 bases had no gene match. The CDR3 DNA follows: TGTGCCAGCAGCTTAGAAAGACAGGGGAATGGCTACACCTTC. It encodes CASSLERQGNGYTF.

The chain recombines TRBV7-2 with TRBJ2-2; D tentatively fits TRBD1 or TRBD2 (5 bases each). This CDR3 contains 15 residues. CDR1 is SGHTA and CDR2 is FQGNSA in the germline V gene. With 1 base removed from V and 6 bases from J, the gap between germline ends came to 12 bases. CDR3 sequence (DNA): TGTGCCAGCAGCTTAGTTTGGGGCGGGTCCGGGGAGCTGTTTTTT. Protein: CASSLVWGGSGELFF.

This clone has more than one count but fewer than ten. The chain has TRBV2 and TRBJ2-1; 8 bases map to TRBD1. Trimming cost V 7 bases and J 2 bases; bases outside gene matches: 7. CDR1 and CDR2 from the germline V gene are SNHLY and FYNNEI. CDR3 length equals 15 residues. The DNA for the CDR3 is TGTGCCAGCAAGTTTGCGGACAGGGCCTACAATGAGCAGTTCTTC. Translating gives CASKFADRAYNEQFF.

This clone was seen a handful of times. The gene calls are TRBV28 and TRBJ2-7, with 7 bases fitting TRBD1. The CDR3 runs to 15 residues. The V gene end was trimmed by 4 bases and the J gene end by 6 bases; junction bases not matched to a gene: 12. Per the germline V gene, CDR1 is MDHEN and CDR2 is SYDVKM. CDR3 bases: TGTGCCAGCAGTTCCCCACAGGGGACCCTTGGCGAGCAGTACGTC. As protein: CASSSPQGTLGEQYV.

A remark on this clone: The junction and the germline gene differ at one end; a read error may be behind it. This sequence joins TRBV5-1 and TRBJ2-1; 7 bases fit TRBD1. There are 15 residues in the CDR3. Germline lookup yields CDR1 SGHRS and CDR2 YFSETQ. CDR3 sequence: CASSLGQGISFLGIF. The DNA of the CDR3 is TGCGCCAGCAGCTTGGGACAGGGCATTTCGTTCCTAGGGATCTTC.

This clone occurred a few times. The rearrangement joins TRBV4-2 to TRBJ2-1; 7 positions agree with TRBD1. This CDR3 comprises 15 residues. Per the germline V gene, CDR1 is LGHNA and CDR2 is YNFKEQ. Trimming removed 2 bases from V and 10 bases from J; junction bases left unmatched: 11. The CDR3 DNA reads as TGTGCCAGCAGCCAACTCGTGATAGTCAGGGGGGAGCAGTTCTTC. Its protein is CASSQLVIVRGEQFF.

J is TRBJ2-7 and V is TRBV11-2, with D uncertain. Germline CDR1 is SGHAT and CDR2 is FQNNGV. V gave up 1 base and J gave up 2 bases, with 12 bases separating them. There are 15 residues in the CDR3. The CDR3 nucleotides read TGTGCCAGCAGCTTAGTAGGTAGGCAGACCTACGAGCAGTACTTC. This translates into CASSLVGRQTYEQYF. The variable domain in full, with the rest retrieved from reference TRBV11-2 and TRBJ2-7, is EAGVAQSPRYKIIEKRQSVAFWCNPISGHATLYWYQQILGQGPKLLIQFQNNGVVDDSQLPKDRFSAERLKGVDSTLKIQPAKLEDSAVYLCASSLVGRQTYEQYFGPGTRLTVT.

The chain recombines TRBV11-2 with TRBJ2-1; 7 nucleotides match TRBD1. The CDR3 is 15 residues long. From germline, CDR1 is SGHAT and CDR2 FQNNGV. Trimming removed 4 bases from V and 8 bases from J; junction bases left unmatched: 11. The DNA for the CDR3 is TGTGCCAGCAGCTCCTACGAGCGACAGGGACATGAGCAGTTCTTC. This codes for CASSSYERQGHEQFF. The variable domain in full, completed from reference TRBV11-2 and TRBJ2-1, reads EAGVAQSPRYKIIEKRQSVAFWCNPISGHATLYWYQQILGQGPKLLIQFQNNGVVDDSQLPKDRFSAERLKGVDSTLKIQPAKLEDSAVYLCASSSYERQGHEQFFGPGTRLTVL.